This passage covers 10 T cell receptor beta chains from one sample sequenced in a study of T-cell memory formation after mild COVID-19. TCRdb redid the calling of the 5' RACE reads with MiXCR, one entry per CDR3 protein. The repertoire holds hundreds of thousands of distinct CDR3 sequences, with less than 25% as singletons. The sequenced sample was PBMCs or a T cell subset sorted from them (not recorded which). The receptors stem from an adult woman who had mild COVID-19 (a few samples of this study predate the infection). Cell type and time point are not known.

In its sample, this clonotype was seen a few times. The J gene is TRBJ2-1, the V gene TRBV24-1; 11 nucleotides align to TRBD1. This CDR3 is 16 amino acids long. CDR1 KGHDR and CDR2 SFDVKD come from the germline V gene. V was pared by 2 bases and J by 2 bases, with 1 base of the junction left unmatched. The CDR3 region is CATSDSGQGAYNEQFF. The DNA of the CDR3 is TGTGCCACCAGTGATTCGGGACAGGGGGCCTACAATGAGCAGTTCTTC.

V and J are TRBV6-5 and TRBJ2-2, with TRBD2 identical over 8 bases. The V gene's germline CDR1 is MNHEY and CDR2 SVGAGI. The CDR3 totals 16 residues. Trimming removed 0 bases from V and 6 bases from J; junction bases left unmatched: 6. CDR3 region: CASSYSTGTRSGELFF. The CDR3 DNA is TGTGCCAGCAGTTACTCAACGGGGACTAGATCCGGGGAGCTGTTTTTT.

V gene TRBV6-5 combines with J gene TRBJ2-7; D remains unclear. In germline, CDR1 is MNHEY, CDR2 SVGAGI. The CDR3 runs to 14 residues. V lost 2 bases to trimming and J lost 2 bases, with 10 bases between them. CDR3 sequence (DNA): TGTGCCAGCAGTTACGGGGAAACTGCCTACGAGCAGTACTTC. Translation: CASSYGETAYEQYF.

The chain employs TRBV12-3 or TRBV12-4 and TRBJ1-1, with 7 bases that match TRBD1. The CDR3 has 11 amino acids. V dropped 7 bases and J dropped 9; count of bases not matched to a gene: 5. This chain's CDR3 is CASTLTGKAFF. CDR3 sequence (DNA): TGTGCCAGCACCTTGACAGGGAAAGCTTTCTTT.

This clonotype was detected only a few times. The chain uses TRBV24-1 and TRBJ2-3; 8 bases fit TRBD2. This CDR3 has 16 residues. V shed 1 base, J shed 4 bases, and the junction held 6 bases outside the gene matches. The germline CDR1 and CDR2 sequences are KGHDR and SFDVKD. This CDR3 is CATSDFRGLEADTQYF. CDR3 DNA sequence: TGTGCCACCAGTGATTTTAGGGGACTAGAAGCAGATACGCAGTATTTT.

This clonotype has a handful of counts. This chain connects TRBV7-2 to TRBJ2-3; 8 bases line up with TRBD2. This CDR3 contains 17 residues. The germline gives CDR1 SGHTA, CDR2 FQGNSA. V shed 1 base and J 6 bases; nucleotides not matched to a gene: 12. The CDR3 sequence: CASSLVPSGSFRDTQYF. In DNA, the CDR3 is TGTGCCAGCAGCTTAGTGCCTAGCGGGTCCTTCCGGGATACGCAGTATTTT.

This clonotype was seen a handful of times. CDR3 amino acids: CASSDRHDNEQFF. In DNA form, the CDR3 reads TGCGCCAGCTCTGATCGGCACGACAATGAGCAGTTCTTC. This sequence joins TRBV4-1 and TRBJ2-1; D unclear. The CDR3 has 13 residues. V was cut by 8 bases and J by 5 bases, with 13 bases left in between. CDR1 is MGHRA and CDR2 is YSYEKL in the germline V gene.

This clonotype was counted between two and nine times. The chain is built from TRBV12-3 or TRBV12-4 and TRBJ1-4; perhaps TRBD1 as D (6 bases). This CDR3 is 15 amino acids long. Trimming took off 6 bases at V and 7 bases at J, with 18 bases between the two ends. The CDR3 DNA reads TGTGCCAGCAGGGGCCCGGGGGCGCGGAGTGAAAAACTGTTTTTT. Translating gives CASRGPGARSEKLFF.

There are many counts of this clonotype. The CDR3 coding sequence is TGTGCCAGCAGCCGCCGCAGAGGGACATCTGGAAACACCATATATTTT. Residues: CASSRRRGTSGNTIYF. The chain employs TRBV12-3 or TRBV12-4 and TRBJ1-3; D is perhaps TRBD1 (6 bases). V was cut by 6 bases and J by 1 base, with 16 bases left in between. This CDR3 is built from 16 residues.

This clonotype came up a few times. The rearrangement joins TRBV4-2 to TRBJ1-1; no clear D gene. CDR1 and CDR2 from the germline V gene are LGHNA and YNFKEQ. The ends were cut back, 1 base at V and 6 bases at J, with 9 bases in the middle. There are 13 residues in the CDR3. CDR3 sequence reads: CASSQGKGSEAFF. CDR3 nucleotides: TGTGCCAGCAGCCAAGGAAAAGGGTCTGAAGCTTTCTTT.